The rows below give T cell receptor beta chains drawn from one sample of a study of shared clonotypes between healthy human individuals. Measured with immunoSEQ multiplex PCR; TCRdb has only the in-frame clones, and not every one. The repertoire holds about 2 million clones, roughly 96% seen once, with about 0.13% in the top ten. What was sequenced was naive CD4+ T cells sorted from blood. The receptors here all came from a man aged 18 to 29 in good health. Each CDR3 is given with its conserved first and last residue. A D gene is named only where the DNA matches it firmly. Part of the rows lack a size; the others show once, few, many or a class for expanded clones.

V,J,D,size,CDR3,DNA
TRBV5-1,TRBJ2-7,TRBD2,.,CASRGGGPYEQYF,TGCGCCAGCAGAGGCGGGGGGCCCTACGAGCAGTACTTC
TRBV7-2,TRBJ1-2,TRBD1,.,CASSPVQGAYGYTF,TGTGCCAGCAGCCCCGTACAGGGGGCCTATGGCTACACCTTC
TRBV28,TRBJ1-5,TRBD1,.,CASSPMGTGGGQPQHF,TGTGCCAGCAGCCCGATGGGAACAGGGGGCGGTCAGCCCCAGCATTTT
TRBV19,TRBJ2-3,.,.,CASSVEDTQYF,TGTGCCAGTAGCGTAGAAGATACGCAGTATTTT
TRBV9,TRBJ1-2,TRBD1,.,CASSGTGSGYTF,TGTGCCAGCAGCGGGACAGGGTCGGGCTACACCTTC
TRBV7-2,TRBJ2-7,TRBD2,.,CASSNPVGTIQDQQYF,TGTGCCAGCAGCAACCCTGTTGGGACTATACAAGATCAGCAGTACTTC
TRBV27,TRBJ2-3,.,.,CAILKGEGTDTQYF,TGTGCCATCCTCAAGGGGGAGGGCACAGATACGCAGTATTTT
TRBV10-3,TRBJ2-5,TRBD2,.,CAISETSGSEETQYF,TGTGCCATCAGTGAGACTAGCGGGAGTGAGGAGACCCAGTACTTC
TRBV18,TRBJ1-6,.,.,CASGSYNSPLHF,TGTGCCAGCGGCTCCTATAATTCACCCCTCCACTTT
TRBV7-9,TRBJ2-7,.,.,CASLKMGAYEQYF,TGTGCCAGCCTTAAAATGGGAGCCTACGAGCAGTACTTC
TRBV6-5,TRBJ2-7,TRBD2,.,CASSSGLAGAYEQYF,TGTGCCAGCAGTTCCGGACTAGCGGGAGCCTACGAGCAGTACTTC
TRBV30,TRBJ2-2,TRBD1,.,CAWRPDRGSRELFF,TGTGCCTGGAGGCCTGACAGGGGCAGCCGGGAGCTGTTTTTT
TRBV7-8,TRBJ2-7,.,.,CASSPAYEQYF,TGTGCCAGCAGCCCCGCATACGAGCAGTACTTC
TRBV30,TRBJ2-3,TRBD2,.,CAWSTTSGGLDTQYF,TGTGCCTGGAGTACGACTAGCGGGGGGTTGGATACGCAGTATTTT
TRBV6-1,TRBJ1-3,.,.,CASSEVSNTIYF,TGTGCCAGCAGTGAAGTATCGAACACCATATATTTT
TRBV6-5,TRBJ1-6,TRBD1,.,CASRSQGADNSPLHF,TGTGCCAGCAGATCACAGGGGGCAGATAATTCACCCCTCCACTTT
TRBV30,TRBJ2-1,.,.,CAWSVPLAAYNEQFF,TGTGCCTGGAGTGTACCTCTAGCAGCCTACAATGAGCAGTTCTTC
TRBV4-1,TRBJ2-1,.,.,CASSPLHTKGLNEQFF,TGCGCCAGCAGCCCCCTCCACACTAAGGGCCTCAATGAGCAGTTCTTC
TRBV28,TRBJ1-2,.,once,CASRVANYGYTF,TGTGCCAGCAGGGTTGCTAACTATGGCTACACCTTC
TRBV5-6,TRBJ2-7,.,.,CASTSRRANIVNEQYF,TGTGCCAGCACCTCCCGGAGGGCCAACATCGTGAACGAGCAGTACTTC
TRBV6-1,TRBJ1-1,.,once,CASSGHPGTEAFF,TGTGCCAGCAGTGGACACCCGGGCACTGAAGCTTTCTTT
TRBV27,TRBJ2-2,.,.,CASTTNGDGELFF,TGTGCCAGTACTACTAACGGGGACGGGGAGCTGTTTTTT
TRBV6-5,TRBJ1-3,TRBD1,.,CASSYGTGDSGNTIYF,TGTGCCAGCAGTTACGGGACAGGGGACTCTGGAAACACCATATATTTT
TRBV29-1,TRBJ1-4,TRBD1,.,CSASGTGGIGNEKLFF,TGCAGCGCATCCGGGACAGGGGGCATCGGTAATGAAAAACTGTTTTTT
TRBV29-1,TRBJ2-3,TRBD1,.,CSAGTGSGPDTQYF,TGCAGCGCCGGGACAGGGTCAGGGCCAGATACGCAGTATTTT
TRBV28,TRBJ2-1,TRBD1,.,CASVGEDRGHNEQFF,TGTGCCAGCGTTGGGGAGGACAGGGGACACAATGAGCAGTTCTTC
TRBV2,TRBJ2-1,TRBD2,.,CASSEGLAGGPAHNEQFF,TGTGCCAGCAGTGAGGGACTAGCGGGGGGGCCGGCCCACAATGAGCAGTTCTTC
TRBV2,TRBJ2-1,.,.,CASSVRLVHEQFF,TGTGCCAGCAGTGTGAGACTAGTTCACGAGCAGTTCTTC
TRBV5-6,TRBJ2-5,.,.,CASSIISTPETQYF,TGTGCCAGCAGCATCATTTCGACCCCAGAGACCCAGTACTTC
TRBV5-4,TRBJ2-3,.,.,CASSLGATSTDTQYF,TGTGCCAGCAGCTTGGGAGCTACTAGCACAGATACGCAGTATTTT
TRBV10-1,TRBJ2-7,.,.,CASIKRGFSYEQYF,TGCGCCAGCATCAAGAGGGGATTCTCCTACGAGCAGTACTTC
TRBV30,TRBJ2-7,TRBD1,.,CAWSVQQGGYEQYF,TGTGCCTGGAGTGTACAACAGGGGGGCTACGAGCAGTACTTC
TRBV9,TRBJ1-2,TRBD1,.,CASSAGTGFAYTF,TGTGCCAGCAGCGCAGGGACAGGGTTTGCCTACACCTTC
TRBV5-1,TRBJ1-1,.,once,CASSSTGTEAFF,TGCGCCAGCAGCTCTACAGGGACTGAAGCTTTCTTT